The clone carrying this T cell receptor (beta chain) occurred once. V lost 7 bases and J lost 4, with 15 bases in between. CDR3 length equals 13 residues. Germline-derived CDR1 and CDR2 are SGHRS and YFSETQ. The data are from a study of shared clonotypes between healthy human individuals. Sequencing was performed with immunoSEQ multiplex PCR; in TCRdb, only in-frame clones are kept and a portion is missing. The sample shows more than 1.2 million clones, about 98.5% of them seen only once. The source of this sequence is a man aged 25 to 40 in good health. Material for sequencing was naive CD4+ T cells sorted from blood. Subset here: CD45RA+ positively selected. The V call is TRBV5-1, the J call TRBJ2-7; no clear D. The CDR3 protein is CASHSTVGYEQYF. DNA for the CDR3: TGCGCCAGCCATAGTACAGTTGGTTACGAGCAGTACTTC.